This T cell receptor beta chain derives from a study of blood T cell repertoires in COVID-19. On the study more broadly: Researchers got acute and convalescent COVID-19 samples from the United States, Italy and Spain.

Method: immunoSEQ multiplex PCR; TCRdb's copy keeps in-frame clones and lacks some. Among tens of thousands of clones, around 90% were seen once, and the ten largest hold around 7.3%. With 3 bases clipped from V and 7 bases from J, the junction kept 3 bases outside the gene matches. Germline loops: CDR1 SGHRS, CDR2 YFSETQ. The CDR3 contains 14 residues. Enrolled during active infection, Seattle patients were then followed longitudinally. What was sequenced was peripheral blood. This chain joins TRBV5-1 and TRBJ1-4, with 10 bases aligning to TRBD1. The source is a middle-aged man with COVID-19, enrolled during active disease. CDR3 loop: CASSSGTGVEKLFF. Here the CDR3 DNA reads TGCGCCAGCAGCTCCGGGACAGGGGTTGAAAAACTGTTTTTT.